A selection of T cell receptor beta chains follows, all from one sample in a study of control samples from healthy donors and cancer patients. The assay was immunoSEQ multiplex PCR, and TCRdb's table has in-frame clones only and misses some. The sample carries 100,000 to 150,000 clones, around 92% recorded once. The sequenced material came from PBMCs. The receptors shown here come from an elderly man with head and neck cancer. Each CDR3 is given with its conserved first and last residue. Each record gives: CDR3 DNA, CDR3 protein, clone size, V gene, J gene, D gene. D genes are given only for firm matches. Size values are once, few and many counts, or a class for expanded clones, and some rows have none.

DNA: TGTGCCAGCAGCTTTAGCACGGGAGAGACCCAGTACTTC; CDR3: CASSFSTGETQYF; size: -; V: TRBV7-2; J: TRBJ2-5; D: -
DNA: TGTGCCAGCAGCTCCTCTAGCGGGGGACTCACAGATACGCAGTATTTT; CDR3: CASSSSSGGLTDTQYF; size: -; V: TRBV7-8; J: TRBJ2-3; D: TRBD2
DNA: TGTGCTTCGTTAGGGGGGGAGCTGTTTTTT; CDR3: CASLGGELFF; size: -; V: TRBV12-3/TRBV12-4; J: TRBJ2-2; D: -
DNA: TGTGCCAGCAAAGTAGCGGGAGTTGAGACCCAGTACTTC; CDR3: CASKVAGVETQYF; size: -; V: TRBV3-1/TRBV3-2; J: TRBJ2-5; D: TRBD2
DNA: TGTGCCACCAGCAGAGATCGGGACACGGCCCAGCATTTT; CDR3: CATSRDRDTAQHF; size: -; V: TRBV15; J: TRBJ1-5; D: -
DNA: TGCGCCAGCAACCCGGGAAGTAGCGTCAATGAGCAGTTCTTC; CDR3: CASNPGSSVNEQFF; size: -; V: TRBV5-1; J: TRBJ2-1; D: -
DNA: TGTGCCAGCAGCCAATGGGCGGGGGGCAACACAGATACGCAGTATTTT; CDR3: CASSQWAGGNTDTQYF; size: -; V: TRBV14; J: TRBJ2-3; D: TRBD2
DNA: TGTGCCAGCAGTCTAACTCACAGGGAAGCTTTCTTT; CDR3: CASSLTHREAFF; size: -; V: TRBV7-2; J: TRBJ1-1; D: -
DNA: TGTGCCAGCAGCTTGGGGGCTAGCCCTGAGCAGTACTTC; CDR3: CASSLGASPEQYF; size: once; V: TRBV5-4; J: TRBJ2-7; D: -
DNA: TGCGCCAGCACCCCCCGGGGTCGGACTGAAGCTTTCTTT; CDR3: CASTPRGRTEAFF; size: -; V: TRBV10-1; J: TRBJ1-1; D: -
DNA: TGCAGCGTTGAAGATTCAGGGAGCTATGGCTACACCTTC; CDR3: CSVEDSGSYGYTF; size: -; V: TRBV29-1; J: TRBJ1-2; D: -
DNA: TGTGCCTGGAGTCTGCCAGCGGGAGGGCGAACCGGGGAGCTGTTTTTT; CDR3: CAWSLPAGGRTGELFF; size: -; V: TRBV30; J: TRBJ2-2; D: TRBD2
DNA: TGTGCCAGCAGTTACGGACTAGCGGGAGGGTCTAGCACCGGGGAGCTGTTTTTT; CDR3: CASSYGLAGGSSTGELFF; size: -; V: TRBV7-9; J: TRBJ2-2; D: TRBD2
DNA: TGTGCCAGCAGCTCCGGGACATACACCACAGATACGCAGTATTTT; CDR3: CASSSGTYTTDTQYF; size: -; V: TRBV11-3; J: TRBJ2-3; D: -
DNA: TGTGCCAGCAGTGAATATCGCGGGGGGGCCGTAGGAACCGGGGAGCTGTTTTTT; CDR3: CASSEYRGGAVGTGELFF; size: -; V: TRBV25-1; J: TRBJ2-2; D: TRBD2
DNA: TGTGCCAGCAGTGAATTGAAAGACTACTCCTATAATTCACCCCTCCACTTT; CDR3: CASSELKDYSYNSPLHF; size: once; V: TRBV6-1; J: TRBJ1-6; D: -
DNA: TGCGCCAGCAGCCGGGCAGGGGGCTATGAGACCCAGTACTTC; CDR3: CASSRAGGYETQYF; size: -; V: TRBV5-1; J: TRBJ2-5; D: TRBD1
DNA: TGTGCCACCAGCAGAGATCGCAGGGGCGTGGGGGAGCTGTTTTTT; CDR3: CATSRDRRGVGELFF; size: -; V: TRBV15; J: TRBJ2-2; D: -
DNA: TGTGCCAGCAGCTTAGGCCCCGGGGAGCTGTTTTTT; CDR3: CASSLGPGELFF; size: -; V: TRBV11-3; J: TRBJ2-2; D: -
DNA: TGTGCCAGCAGTTATATTCCGGGACAGGTAGGCTCTGAAGCTTTCTTT; CDR3: CASSYIPGQVGSEAFF; size: -; V: TRBV2; J: TRBJ1-1; D: TRBD1
DNA: TGTGCCAGCAGCTTTGGGGGGATATACGAGCAGTACTTC; CDR3: CASSFGGIYEQYF; size: once; V: TRBV5-8; J: TRBJ2-7; D: -
DNA: TGTGCCAGCAGCTTAAAAGGGATTGTTGGCTACACCTTC; CDR3: CASSLKGIVGYTF; size: -; V: TRBV13; J: TRBJ1-2; D: -
DNA: TGTGCCAGCATTCCCTCGGGACCGGCCTACGAGCAGTACTTC; CDR3: CASIPSGPAYEQYF; size: -; V: TRBV28; J: TRBJ2-7; D: -
DNA: TGTGCCAGCAGCTTAACATCTAACTATGGCTACACCTTC; CDR3: CASSLTSNYGYTF; size: -; V: TRBV13; J: TRBJ1-2; D: -
DNA: TGTGCCAGCAGTCCGGGACAGATCACCGGGGAGCTGTTTTTT; CDR3: CASSPGQITGELFF; size: -; V: TRBV11-3; J: TRBJ2-2; D: TRBD1
DNA: TGTGCCAGCAGCTTGAGGGCTGGGTGGAACACTGAAGCTTTCTTT; CDR3: CASSLRAGWNTEAFF; size: -; V: TRBV5-6; J: TRBJ1-1; D: -
DNA: TGTGCCAGCAGCCAACAGGGGGTAGGTGAAGCTTTCTTT; CDR3: CASSQQGVGEAFF; size: -; V: TRBV11-2; J: TRBJ1-1; D: TRBD1